The sample holds a few counts of the clone carrying this TCR beta chain. Its matching antigen is unknown. Kept together in coculture, the mixed lymphocyte reaction cells spent 6 days at 37°C. The sample is drawn from a study of siplizumab effects on memory and regulatory T cells. Study-wide background: Paired mixed lymphocyte reactions compared siplizumab about 0.92 ug/mL against no drug.

The table came from immunoSEQ multiplex PCR; TCRdb's copy has only in-frame clones and leaves some out. This table has about 19,000 clones, approximately 44% appearing once. Germline CDR1 is SEHNR and CDR2 is FQNEAQ (reference sequence). Trimming took off 5 bases at V and 5 bases at J, with 15 bases between the two ends. This CDR3 comprises 15 residues. This TCR was recovered from a human donor in good health; the cells came from an allogeneic mixed lymphocyte reaction. Some clones in this sample may be carry-over from other donors' samples. V gene TRBV7-9 combines with J gene TRBJ1-4, with a weak D call TRBD1 (6 bases). Sequenced: CFSE-low (dividing) CD4+ T cells sorted from an allogeneic mixed lymphocyte reaction. The CDR3 loop reads CASSPQQGTNEKLFF. CDR3 nucleotides: TGTGCCAGCAGCCCTCAACAGGGAACGAATGAAAAACTGTTTTTT.